This TCR beta chain is from a study of blood T cell repertoires in COVID-19 (dated by TCRdb to 2018 to 2020). In terms of the full investigation: Samples covering the acute and convalescent phases of COVID-19 were provided by collaborators in the United States, Italy and Spain. A freely available public database, intended as a resource for researchers studying the immune response to SARS-CoV-2, is where the repertoires were released. Sample metadata almost always included a de-identified subject ID, COVID-19 status, age in years and sex. Subjects who had been exposed to COVID-19, were actively infected with it, or had recovered from it provided the deeply sampled blood TCRbeta repertoires that made up the dataset. Where available, HLA class I and class II types were taken from metadata supplied by the sample provider and were not determined by assay-based typing. The prospective study material was composed of cDNA or gDNA derived from T cells, B-cell-depleted T cells, or PBMCs. Samples were obtained from the ongoing ImmuneRACE study (first 160 participants) and from over a thousand subjects provided by 6 global collaborators.

Turning to this clone: Its target antigen remains unknown. No much larger clone is present one base from it, and per-base qualities are unavailable.

TCRbeta CDR3 regions were amplified from genomic DNA by means of the immunoSEQ Assay, a bias-controlled multiplex PCR. The study's own analysis went as follows. Nucleated cell counts per sample were estimated from amplification of reference gene primers within the assay. To quantify the absolute abundance of each unique TCRbeta CDR3 rearrangement, sequence reads were collapsed and filtered. Productive Simpson clonality was computed per sample as the square root of Simpson's diversity index over productive rearrangements. The source is immuneACCESS, and TCRdb retained only in-frame sequences with V and J called. Part of the clones is not carried over; for the studies checked, unresolved V genes explain less than half of this, and the remainder is unexplained. The V and J calls and the clone size are those of that table, but D and trimming were determined from the DNA. This sample comprises 130,000 to 150,000 clones, approximately 80% of them detected only once. The top ten clonotypes cover 6.2% of the sample.

In the prospective study, participants were roughly 18 to 90 years old, resided in 25 or so geographic areas of the United States, and were enrolled through a virtual design. In the prospective study, cohorts were assigned on the basis of participant-reported clinical history obtained from a screening survey and a study questionnaire. For ImmuneRACE Cohort 3, a participant was defined as recovered based on two consecutive negative NP/OP PCR tests, clearance by a healthcare professional, or resolution of symptoms. Each participant in the prospective study had whole blood, serum and a nasopharyngeal or oropharyngeal swab collected by mobile phlebotomists. Over an approximately two-month period, participants in the prospective study had the option of providing additional blood draws and questionnaires. Blood samples from the prospective study were shipped frozen or at room temperature prior to DNA extraction.

Points the paper makes about the study in general: Clinical and demographic metadata were provided uncurated, with the amount varying by source and participant.

The specimen sequenced was PBMCs or T cells enriched from blood (not recorded which). The receptor comes from a woman between 40 and 55 years old who had recovered from COVID-19.

The sequence in DNA is TGTGCCAGCAGCTTGGGGACTAGCGGGGGTTACACAGATACGCAGTATTTT. The translation is CASSLGTSGGYTDTQYF. The sequence links TRBV7-3 to TRBJ2-3, and 14 junction bases match TRBD2. CDR1 is given as SGHTA and CDR2 as FQGTGA, both from the germline V gene. V has 3 bases trimmed and J has 2 bases trimmed; junction bases matching no gene number 4. Counted from cysteine to phenylalanine, this CDR3 has 17 amino acids. The DNA shown is the 51-base CDR3, in frame from base 1.